This paragraph reports one T cell receptor (beta chain). Authors' methods: Amplified reference gene primers provided the basis for estimating nucleated cell counts. TCRdb's table, derived via immunoSEQ multiplex PCR, lists solely in-frame clones and lacks some. The DNA was the basis for D and trimming; V, J and clone size are from that table. Here the sample spans over 85,000 clones, around 90% being singletons. The data derive from a study of blood T cell repertoires in COVID-19. Study context: T cells, B-cell-depleted T cells, or PBMCs provided the cDNA or gDNA that served as material.

The receptor was derived from an older woman with acute or convalescent COVID-19. Sequencing used peripheral blood.

For the CDR3, the DNA is TGCGCCAGCAGCTTGGATCGGACAGTCTCCTACGAGCAGTACTTC. Protein product: CASSLDRTVSYEQYF. The gene calls are TRBV5-1 and TRBJ2-7; tentative D call: TRBD1 (6 bases). Germline CDR1 is SGHRS and CDR2 is YFSETQ. CDR3 length equals 15 residues. V was shortened by 0 bases and J by 0 bases, with 10 bases between the two germline ends. The variable domain in full, with the rest retrieved from reference TRBV5-1 and TRBJ2-7, is KAGVTQTPRYLIKTRGQQVTLSCSPISGHRSVSWYQQTPGQGLQFLFEYFSETQRNKGNFPGRFSGRQFSNSRSEMNVSTLELGDSALYLCASSLDRTVSYEQYFGPGTRLTVT.